This T cell receptor beta chain was identified during a study of cytomegalovirus exposure and HLA in healthy donors (TCRdb year 2017). A note on the overall study: In an earlier analysis of around 540 of the donors, about 260 Gb of sequence data and 95 million to 130 million unique TCR beta sequences from roughly 200 million T cells were reported. In the later analysis, no new phenotypic data were used to find candidate immune exposures; instead, reliance was placed on TCR beta sequences and their occurrence across donors. The study used immunosequencing to profile the T cell repertoires of several hundred subjects and linked those repertoires to cytomegalovirus serostatus. An earlier analysis of approximately 630 of the donors applied high-throughput TCR beta sequencing to assess whether each TCR beta V gene segment acted as functional or pseudogenic. The study aimed to test whether cataloging public T cell receptors could reveal signatures of past pathogen exposure. A later analysis re-analyzed previously published TCR beta repertoires from roughly 690 donors and added high-resolution HLA genotyping to study TCR occurrence patterns. The genetic ancestry cluster associated with self-reported Caucasian donors included around 76% of the roughly 400 genotyped donors. Typing coverage differed by locus: A, B, C, DRB1 and DQB1 were typed in about 620-630 donors, DQA1 in 522, DPA1 in around 610, and DPB1 in roughly 450. A later genetic analysis took genome-wide SNP genotypes for about 65% of the roughly 670 donors and used that subset as a discovery cohort. Besides the first cohort of more than 650 subjects, a separate validation cohort made up of over a hundred different subjects was used. Among about 370 genotyped donors of the cohort, an average of roughly 230,000 unique TCR beta nucleotide sequences was sequenced per donor, of which 15% to 20% were non-productive. All discovery cohort repertoires had been generated on a single sequencing platform. An early release that covered fewer than 800 HLA-typed donors contained approximately 320 gigabases of sequencing data and approximately 85 million unique TCR sequences. Class I and class II HLA loci were covered by the typing at four-digit resolution. A few DR-DQ haplotypes were handled as single units for association and clustering because linkage in the cohort was strong. Donor age, sex, ethnicity and CMV serostatus were compiled together with the repertoire data. The study combined high-throughput TCR immunosequencing, statistical association of individual TCRs with disease status, and machine learning to predict cytomegalovirus infection status.

The cohort consisted of approximately 690 healthy bone marrow donors. All cohort members were sampled while nominally healthy, although unrecorded immune exposures were likely present. The donor tested CMV seronegative and was one of the 352 seronegative cohort members. A peripheral blood sample was collected from each donor, and TCR beta sequencing was performed on peripheral blood mononuclear cells. The Qiagen DNeasy Blood Extraction Kit was used to extract genomic DNA from the blood cell samples. The receptor library was made with the immunoSEQ multiplex PCR assay. For the multiplex PCR, a mixture combining 60 forward primers for TCR Vbeta segments and 13 reverse primers for TCR Jbeta segments was used. Amplification of the CDR3 region of rearranged TCR beta genes was performed with a multiplex PCR assay on genomic DNA. The amplified TCR beta libraries were sequenced on the Illumina HiSeq System as 87-base-pair reads. In the source study's methods: In a later analysis, approximately 74 million unique TCR beta chains were counted across the 690 or so repertoires, and around 10 million of these chains were shared by at least two donors. Raw reads were error-corrected and collapsed into unique sequences with a nearest-neighbor algorithm that merged closely related sequences to remove PCR and sequencing errors. To assign V, D and J gene segments, CDR3 sequences were aligned to IMGT reference sequences. For a sequence to be retained, a match of at least six nucleotides to both a V gene segment and a J gene segment was required. Rearrangements were called productive when the CDR3 lacked stop codons and stayed in frame with V and J; all others were non-productive. CDR3 was defined by IMGT convention, running from the second conserved V-encoded cysteine to the conserved J-encoded phenylalanine. In an earlier analysis of more than 550 of the donors, sequences lacking an unambiguous match to a single V gene segment were excluded. An earlier analysis of 450 to 650 of the donors called V segments functional above 56.7% productive rearrangements and segregating when the between-donor standard deviation exceeded 5%. A statistical classification framework was built for diagnosing cytomegalovirus status from the catalog of TCR beta chain sequences. A later analysis assigned V and J genes by comparing TCR nucleotide sequences with IMGT/GENE-DB human TR gene sequences. In a later analysis, CDR3 sequences and most-parsimonious VDJ recombination scenarios were assigned using the TCRdist pipeline. In a later analysis, each TCR beta chain was defined by its CDR3 amino acid sequence together with its V-gene family, and reads without a unique V-gene family were excluded. A later analysis removed 592 highly shared, low-generation-probability nucleotide sequences to deal with suspected cross-contamination and a sequencing artifact. A later analysis calculated a clonal expansion index for each public chain from normalized within-repertoire ranks of inferred template counts. In a later analysis, generation probabilities were computed using a VDJ recombination model fitted to out-of-frame rearrangements, and the results were checked against IGoR. A later analysis scored TCR-TCR, TCR-HLA and TCR-CMV co-occurrence with hypergeometric tests, applying a repertoire-size bias correction to TCR pairs. False discovery rates were estimated in a later analysis by permuting HLA or CMV assignments 20 times. In a later analysis, co-occurring TCRs were grouped using DBSCAN, with TCRdist sequence similarity added in when clustering inside HLA-allele-positive subsets. Repertoires with fewer than 30,000 or more than 120,000 public chains were left out of co-occurrence clustering, as were five repertoires with anomalous nucleotide sharing. TCRdb re-hosts the immuneACCESS table, in-frame sequences only. Its copies lack some clones; in the studies checked, an unresolved V gene accounts for under half of them, and the cause for the rest is not known. The V and J calls and the clone size are those of that table, but D and trimming were determined from the DNA. Within this sample are around 190,000 clones, with approximately 86% of them counted one time only. Together, the top ten hold approximately 1.1% of the sample.

Notes on this clone: It has no known antigen specificity. Base quality data are lacking; no much larger clone is found one base away.

What the authors observed across the whole study: CMV serostatus was the only immune exposure information available for the cohort. Because counts were too low, roughly 18 rarely observed V segments, including chromosome 9 orphons, were left out of the earlier analysis of several hundred of the donors. Some IMGT-functional V segments, including TRBV6-2 and TRBV6-3, could not be distinguished by the 87-base-pair reads and were therefore excluded. The authors suggested that the approach could potentially be generalized to other disease states and immunological phenotypes. The study listed 164 TCR beta chains as associated with cytomegalovirus. An association between a missense DCLRE1C variant and V-gene and J-gene trimming of TCR beta chains was found in a later genetic analysis and replicated in an independent cohort. In an earlier analysis of 587 of the donors, most TCR beta V segments appeared in productive rearrangements about 87% or about 30% of the time, broadly matching IMGT annotations. In vitro tests confirmed that three of the cytomegalovirus-associated TCR beta chains recognize cytomegalovirus antigens. The cohort was sequenced for TCR beta chains only, and without alpha or paired-chain data the features that could be detected were limited. Roughly uniform sequencing depth across donors was assumed in presence/absence analyses, although this assumption may not hold. According to a later analysis, most CMV-associated TCR beta chains appeared to be HLA-restricted, and the HLA associations seemed to be driven largely by CMV exposure. A cluster of highly shared sequence variants was judged likely to represent a technical artifact of the sequencing pipeline. At a false discovery rate of 0.05, a later analysis linked about 17,000 TCR beta sequences to specific HLA alleles. Most TCR sequences were seen in very few donors, while some public TCRs were found in many individuals. In a later analysis, several top co-occurrence clusters were reported to appear linked to parvovirus B19, influenza, CMV and Epstein-Barr virus. Because HLA typing was missing for some donors at each locus, association tests included only the typed subset. Linkage disequilibrium might explain the correlated functional status among segregating V segments, but an unknown experimental factor could not be excluded. A further reported finding was that TCR beta sequences accurately predicted the HLA-A and HLA-B alleles for most subjects in the first cohort. Assigning TCR associations to individual alleles was difficult when HLA alleles, especially DR and DQ, strongly co-occurred. The classifier was reported to diagnose cytomegalovirus status with high specificity and sensitivity in both the original cohort and the validation cohort. In a later analysis, the rate of TCR association differed among HLA loci, with DRB1 alleles having the most associated TCRs and HLA-C alleles having the fewest. In a later genetic analysis, fewer N-insertions in productive TCRs were reported among donors in an Asian-associated ancestry cluster than the roughly 670-donor mean. In a later analysis, HLA-associated TCR beta chains were found to be more clonally expanded and to have lower generation probabilities than equally common non-associated chains.

For this chain, trimming is 4 bases at the V end and 5 bases at the J end, and the number of junction bases without a gene match is 4. The germline V gene gives CDR1 as SNHLY and CDR2 as FYNNEI. Including cysteine and phenylalanine, the CDR3 has 14 amino acids. CDR3 DNA only is kept here, 42 bases in frame from base 1. The chain couples TRBV2 to TRBJ2-2; a stretch of 7 junction bases matches TRBD1. Input material: PBMCs. The clonotype comes from a boy under 10 years old in good health and CMV-seronegative. For the CDR3, the sequence is CASSGPGGTGELFF. The sequenced DNA: TGTGCCAGCAGTGGGCCAGGGGGTACCGGGGAGCTGTTTTTT. With all but the CDR3 taken from the reference TRBV2 and TRBJ2-2 genes, the full variable domain is: EPEVTQTPSHQVTQMGQEVILRCVPISNHLYFYWYRQILGQKVEFLVSFYNNEISEKSEIFDDQFSVERPDGSNFTLKIRSTKLEDSAMYFCASSGPGGTGELFFGEGSRLTVL.